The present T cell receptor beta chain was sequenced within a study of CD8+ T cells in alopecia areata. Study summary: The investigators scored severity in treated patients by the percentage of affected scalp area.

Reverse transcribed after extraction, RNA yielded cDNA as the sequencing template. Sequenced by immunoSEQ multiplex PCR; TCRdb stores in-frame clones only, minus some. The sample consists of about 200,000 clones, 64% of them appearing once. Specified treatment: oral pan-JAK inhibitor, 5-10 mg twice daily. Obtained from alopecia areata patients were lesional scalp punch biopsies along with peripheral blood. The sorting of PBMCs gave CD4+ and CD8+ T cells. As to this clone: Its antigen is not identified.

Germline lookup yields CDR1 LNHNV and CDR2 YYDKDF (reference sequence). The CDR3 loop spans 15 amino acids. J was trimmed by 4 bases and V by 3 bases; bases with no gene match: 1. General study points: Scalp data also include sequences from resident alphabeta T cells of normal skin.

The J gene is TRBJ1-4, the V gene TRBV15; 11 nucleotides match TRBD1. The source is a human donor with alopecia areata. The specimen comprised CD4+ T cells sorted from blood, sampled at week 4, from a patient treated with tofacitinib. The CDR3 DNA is TGTGCCACCAGCAGGGGACAGGGGGTTAATGAAAAACTGTTTTTT. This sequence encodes CATSRGQGVNEKLFF.